This T cell receptor (beta chain) is drawn from a study of blood T cell repertoires in COVID-19. Overall study: Acute and convalescent COVID-19 samples came from the United States, Italy and Spain. Sample material is recorded as cDNA or gDNA derived from T cells, B-cell-depleted T cells, or PBMCs.

V gave up 6 bases and J gave up 5 bases; unmatched junction bases: 12. This CDR3 is built from 15 residues. The germline CDR1 and CDR2 sequences are SNHLY and FYNNEI. As originally analysed: Estimation of nucleated cell counts was performed using reference gene primer amplification. Using immunoSEQ multiplex PCR, the repertoire was profiled, and TCRdb retains in-frame clones only, with some absent. V and J calls plus clone size are reproduced from that table; the DNA served to infer D and trimming. The sample comprises around 150,000 clones, roughly 80% of which are singletons, and around 3.5% rests with the top ten.

The sample taken for sequencing was peripheral blood. V is TRBV2 and J is TRBJ1-1; 7 bases align to TRBD1. The sequence derives from a woman of 80 years or more with acute or convalescent COVID-19. The CDR3 bases are TGTGCCAGCAGCGAACAAGGAGGGGGCTGGACTGAAGCTTTCTTT. Residues: CASSEQGGGWTEAFF.